This T cell receptor (beta chain) was captured in a study of cytotoxic CD8 clonotypes in ibrutinib-treated CLL. Broader study findings: Baseline-level clonality went beyond age-matched healthy donors and moved in step with circulating CD8+ T-cell counts.

V lost 4 bases, J lost 6 bases, and 15 bases lay in between. The CDR3 loop spans 14 amino acids. Germline values: CDR1 SQVTM, CDR2 ANQGSEA. This clone was seen only a few times. Its antigen is unidentified. Clones were read by immunoSEQ multiplex PCR, and TCRdb kept only the in-frame ones, dropping some. The data contain over 130,000 clones, around 82% of them singletons. The chain joins TRBV29-1 to TRBJ2-2; a possible D gene is TRBD2 (6 bases). The sample here was PBMCs, taken after 36 months of ibrutinib treatment. This clonotype originated in a human donor with chronic lymphocytic leukemia. The CDR3 region has the DNA TGCAGCGTTGGGGCGGAGGGGACCTCCGGGGAGCTGTTTTTT. The encoded protein is CSVGAEGTSGELFF.